This T cell receptor beta chain was sequenced during a study of T-cell memory formation after mild COVID-19. One entry per CDR3 protein results from TCRdb running MiXCR on the 5' RACE reads. The sample consists of 280,000 or so distinct CDR3 sequences, 8.2% of them appearing once. This clonotype was observed at least ten times. This CDR3 region has 15 residues. Germline V CDR1 and CDR2: SGHTA, FQGNSA. Trimming took off 2 bases at V and 3 bases at J, with 12 bases between the two ends. The sequence came from a man aged 18 to 35 who had mild COVID-19 (a few samples of this study predate the infection). Cell type and time point are not known. The material sequenced was PBMCs or a T cell subset sorted from them (not recorded which). This chain connects TRBV7-2 to TRBJ2-3; D is possibly TRBD1 or TRBD2 (6 bases each). The CDR3 nucleotides read TGTGCCAGCAGCTTACAATCGGGGGCTACAGATACGCAGTATTTT. It translates to CASSLQSGATDTQYF.